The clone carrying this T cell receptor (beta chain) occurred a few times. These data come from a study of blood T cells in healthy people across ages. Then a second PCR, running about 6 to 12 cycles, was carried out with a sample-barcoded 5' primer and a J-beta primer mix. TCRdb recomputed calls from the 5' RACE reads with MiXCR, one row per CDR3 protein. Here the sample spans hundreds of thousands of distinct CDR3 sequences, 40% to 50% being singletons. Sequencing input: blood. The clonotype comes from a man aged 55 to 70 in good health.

CDR3: CASSPGTPAGISPLHF. The CDR3 DNA sequence: TGTGCCAGCAGTCCCGGGACCCCAGCCGGAATTTCACCCCTCCACTTT. The chain carries TRBV12-3 or TRBV12-4 and TRBJ1-6; D is possibly TRBD1 (5 bases). CDR3 length: 16 amino acids. The V and J ends lost 5 bases and 9 bases respectively, with 20 bases between them.